One sample yielded the 8 T cell receptor beta chains listed below, sequenced in a study of cytomegalovirus exposure and HLA in healthy donors. This PCR relied on a set of 60 Vbeta primers and 13 Jbeta primers. Assay: immunoSEQ multiplex PCR; the TCRdb copy retains only in-frame clones and omits some. The profile shows 110,000 or so clones, 65% to 90% of them singletons. Sequencing was carried out using PBMCs. The receptor source for this set is a woman between 40 and 50 years old in good health and CMV-seronegative.

This clone came up a few times. The V call is TRBV28, the J call TRBJ2-7; D gene unclear. Germline-derived CDR1 and CDR2 are MDHEN and SYDVKM. The V and J ends lost 7 bases and 0 bases respectively, with 10 bases between them. The CDR3 sequence is 13 residues long. CDR3 region: CASNPVSSYEQYF. The CDR3 region has the DNA TGTGCCAGCAATCCGGTTAGCTCCTACGAGCAGTACTTC.

V usage is TRBV7-9 and J usage is TRBJ2-1; 16 nucleotides agree with TRBD2. With V trimmed by 5 bases and J by 8 bases, 12 bases remained unmatched. CDR3 size: 18 residues. The germline gives CDR1 SEHNR, CDR2 FQNEAQ (reference sequence). The CDR3 nucleotides read TGTGCCAGCAGCGGGTCCGGGACTAGCGGGAGGGAGTACGATGAGCAGTTCTTC. Residues: CASSGSGTSGREYDEQFF.

V gene TRBV5-6 combines with J gene TRBJ2-7; D might be TRBD2 (6 bases). V was trimmed by 4 bases and J by 1 base, leaving 12 bases between them. The CDR3 is 14 amino acids. CDR1 is SGHDT and CDR2 is YYEEEE in the germline V gene. CDR3 residues: CASSIGGESYEQYF. As DNA, the CDR3 is TGTGCCAGCAGCATAGGAGGGGAGTCCTACGAGCAGTACTTC.

The genes are TRBV7-3 and TRBJ1-1; D unresolved. The V end lost 5 bases, the J end lost 1 base, and 8 bases lay between the germline ends. The CDR3 totals 13 residues. Looked up from germline, CDR1 is SGHTA and CDR2 is FQGTGA. The CDR3 here is CASSRGKNTEAFF. In DNA form, the CDR3 reads TGTGCCAGCAGCCGCGGGAAGAACACTGAAGCTTTCTTT.

The V and J genes are TRBV28 and TRBJ2-1, with TRBD2 matching 9 bases. This CDR3 comprises 15 residues. The J segment lost 3 bases and the V segment lost 5 bases, leaving 5 bases of the junction unmatched. Germline V CDR1 and CDR2: MDHEN, SYDVKM. The CDR3 coding sequence is TGTGCCAGCAGTACCACGACTAGCGGCTACAATGAGCAGTTCTTC. It encodes CASSTTTSGYNEQFF.

The chain combines TRBV5-1 with TRBJ2-7; 7 bases align to TRBD2. The CDR3 runs to 14 residues. J was trimmed by 2 bases and V by 3 bases; bases with no gene match: 5. Germline assignment: CDR1 SGHRS and CDR2 YFSETQ. CDR3 protein: CASSYSGGTYEQYF. Here the CDR3 DNA reads TGCGCCAGCAGCTATTCCGGGGGGACCTACGAGCAGTACTTC.

This clone was observed a single time. The rearrangement links TRBV27 to TRBJ2-3; D may be TRBD1 (5 bases). The CDR3 extends over 12 amino acids. V shed 1 base and J shed 9 bases, with 8 bases lying between them. CDR1 and CDR2 (germline): MNHEY, SMNVEV (reference sequence). CDR3 DNA: TGTGCCAGCAGTTTATTGCAGGGCACGCAGTATTTT. Protein: CASSLLQGTQYF.

V and J are TRBV6-1 and TRBJ1-2; D gene unclear. V lost 5 bases and J lost 1, with 8 bases in between. CDR3 length equals 13 residues. From germline, CDR1 is MNHNS and CDR2 SASEGT. The CDR3 loop is CASSLAFNYGYTF. In DNA, the CDR3 is TGTGCCAGCAGTTTAGCTTTTAACTATGGCTACACCTTC.